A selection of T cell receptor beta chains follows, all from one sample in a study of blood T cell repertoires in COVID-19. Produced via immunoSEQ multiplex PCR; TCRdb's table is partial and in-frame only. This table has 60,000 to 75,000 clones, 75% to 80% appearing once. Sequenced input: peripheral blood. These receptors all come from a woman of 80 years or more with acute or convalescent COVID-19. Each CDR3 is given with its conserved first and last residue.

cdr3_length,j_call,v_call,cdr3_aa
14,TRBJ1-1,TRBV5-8,CASLDSLVNSEAFF
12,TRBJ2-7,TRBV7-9,CASSAVSYEQYF
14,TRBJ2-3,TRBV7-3,CATASGASTDTQYF
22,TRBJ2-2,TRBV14,CASSQDWRLAGGPRSGTGELFF
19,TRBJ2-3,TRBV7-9,CASSPGTSGRGGSTDTQYF
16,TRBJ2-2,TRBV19,CASTGLAGDRNGELFF
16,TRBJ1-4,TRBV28,CASSLYWGQGNEKLFF
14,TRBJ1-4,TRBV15,CATSSGFGGEKLFF
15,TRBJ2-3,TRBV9,CASSVSPGHTDTQYF
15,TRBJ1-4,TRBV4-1,CASSQGEGHNEKLFF
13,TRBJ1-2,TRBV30,CAWSLSTGGGYTF
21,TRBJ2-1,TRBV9,CASSARPPGLAGVPKQNEQFF
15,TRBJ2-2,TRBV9,CASSVVGGHTGELFF
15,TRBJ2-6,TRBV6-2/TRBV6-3,CASSWDRAGANVLTF
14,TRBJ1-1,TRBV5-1,CASSVGQVYTEAFF
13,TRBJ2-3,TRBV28,CASSFILLATQYF
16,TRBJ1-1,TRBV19,CASSNGGQLMNTEAFF
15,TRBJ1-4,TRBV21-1,CASSKGHRGGEKLFF
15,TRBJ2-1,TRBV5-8,CASSVEGARYNEQFF
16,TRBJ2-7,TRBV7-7,CASTSTGTFSSYEQYF
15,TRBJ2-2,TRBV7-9,CASSPRTGNTGELFF
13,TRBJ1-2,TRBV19,CASSRGPGYGYTF
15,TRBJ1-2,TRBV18,CASSPEGDRGSGYTF
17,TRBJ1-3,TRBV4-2,CASSQDPQGAFGNTIYF
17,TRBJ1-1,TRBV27,CASSRSLGGTMNTEAFF
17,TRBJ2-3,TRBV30,CAWSSLGLAGGRDTQYF
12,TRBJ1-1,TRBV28,CASLEGKAQAFF
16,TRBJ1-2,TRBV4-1,CASSRARGQLNYGYTF
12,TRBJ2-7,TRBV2,CASKPSTPRQYF
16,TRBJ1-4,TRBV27,CASSRNRGRTNEKLFF
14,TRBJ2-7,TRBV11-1,CASSFSGLGHEQYF
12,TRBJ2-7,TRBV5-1,CASSTRGREQYF
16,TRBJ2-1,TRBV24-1,CATSDRTSGKHNEQFF
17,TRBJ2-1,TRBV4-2,CASSQGRGTSGYNEQFF
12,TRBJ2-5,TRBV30,CAWSPTAETQYF
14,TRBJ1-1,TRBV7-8,CASSPGRGNTEAFF
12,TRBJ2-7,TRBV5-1,CASSPGTYEQYF
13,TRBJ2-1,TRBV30,CAWEAGGAFRQFF
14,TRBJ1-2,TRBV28,CASSAGTANYGYTF
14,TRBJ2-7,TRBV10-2,CASSDSGRGYEQYF
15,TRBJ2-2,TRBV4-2,CASSQPGRDTGELFF
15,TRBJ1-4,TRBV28,CASSSLSGGDEKLFF
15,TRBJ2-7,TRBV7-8,CASSLRGDGSYEQYF
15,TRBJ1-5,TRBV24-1,CATSESTGSNQPQHF
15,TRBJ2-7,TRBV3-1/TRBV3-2,CASSQVPGQGIEQYF
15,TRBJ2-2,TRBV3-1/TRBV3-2,CASSQVASGGEELFF
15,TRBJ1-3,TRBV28,CASSRWGQGENTIYF
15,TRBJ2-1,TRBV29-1,CSVEGGTSGYNEQFF
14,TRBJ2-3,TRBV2,CASSVSGRTDTQYF
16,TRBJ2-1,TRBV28,CASSFRGQGAYNEQFF
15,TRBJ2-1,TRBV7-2,CASSYGLAGVNEQFF
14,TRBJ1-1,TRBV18,CASSPLPRVAEAFF
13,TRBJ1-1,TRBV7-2,CASSLDRGTEAFF
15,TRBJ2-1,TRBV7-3,CASSPTRTSGSGQFF
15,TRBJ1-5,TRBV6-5,CASSYSTGAGQPQHF